This TCR beta chain originates from a study of identical twins' blood T cells. Six healthy women, forming three identical twin pairs, donated samples. This clonotype was detected ten times or more. Libraries were made from RNA as TCR cDNA, using a modified protocol. In the original processing: Each donor had about 95,000 to nearly 550,000 clonotypes. MiXCR was run by TCRdb on the 5' RACE reads, yielding one entry per CDR3 protein. TCRdb's processing, not the study's, gives the V and J calls here. The repertoire holds hundreds of thousands of distinct CDR3 sequences, about 28% seen once, with 6.1% in the top ten. The V gene's germline CDR1 is MNHNY and CDR2 SVGAGI (reference sequence). Trimming removed 8 bases at V and 1 base at J, with 6 bases between. The CDR3 extends over 11 amino acids.

What was sequenced was PBMCs. V and J are TRBV6-6 and TRBJ2-7; TRBD2 might be the D (5 bases). This clonotype originated in a woman between 18 and 55 years old in good health. The CDR3 here is CASAGSYEQYF. The CDR3 DNA reads as TGTGCCAGCGCGGGTTCCTACGAGCAGTACTTC.